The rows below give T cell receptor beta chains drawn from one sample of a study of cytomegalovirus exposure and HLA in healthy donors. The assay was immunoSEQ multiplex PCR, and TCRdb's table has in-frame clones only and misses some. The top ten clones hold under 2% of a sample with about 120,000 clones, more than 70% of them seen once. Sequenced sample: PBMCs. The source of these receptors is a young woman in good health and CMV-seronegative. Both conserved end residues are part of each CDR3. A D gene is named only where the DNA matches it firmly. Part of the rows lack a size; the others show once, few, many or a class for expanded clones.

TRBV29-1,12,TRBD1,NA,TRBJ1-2,CSVTTGGYGYTF,TGCAGCGTAACTACAGGGGGCTATGGCTACACCTTC
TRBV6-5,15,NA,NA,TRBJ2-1,CASSYALSSYNEQFF,TGTGCCAGCAGTTACGCTCTTAGCTCCTACAATGAGCAGTTCTTC
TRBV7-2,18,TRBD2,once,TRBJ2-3,CASSPPLGRAQGTDTQYF,TGTGCCAGCAGCCCCCCCCTCGGGAGGGCCCAGGGCACAGATACGCAGTATTTT
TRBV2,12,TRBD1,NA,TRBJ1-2,CASTTGTYGYTF,TGTGCCAGTACGACAGGGACCTATGGCTACACCTTC
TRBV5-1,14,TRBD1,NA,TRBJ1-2,CASSLQGGDYGYTF,TGCGCCAGCAGCTTACAAGGGGGCGACTATGGCTACACCTTC
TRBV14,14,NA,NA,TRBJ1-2,CASSQTLGNYGYTF,TGTGCCAGCAGCCAAACCCTCGGGAACTATGGCTACACCTTC
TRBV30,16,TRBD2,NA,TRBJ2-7,CAWSLRIGGGAFEQYF,TGTGCCTGGAGCTTAAGGATTGGCGGGGGGGCTTTTGAGCAGTACTTC
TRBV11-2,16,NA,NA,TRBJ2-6,CASRGLPLAGANVLTF,TGTGCCAGCAGGGGACTCCCCTTAGCTGGGGCCAACGTCCTGACTTTC
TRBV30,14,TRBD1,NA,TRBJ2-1,CAWSRDRAYNEQFF,TGTGCCTGGAGTAGGGACAGGGCCTACAATGAGCAGTTCTTC
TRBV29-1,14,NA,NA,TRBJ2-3,CSVDRDTSTDTQYF,TGCAGCGTTGACCGAGACACTAGCACAGATACGCAGTATTTT
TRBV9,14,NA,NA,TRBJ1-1,CASSVARRGTEAFF,TGTGCCAGCAGCGTAGCGAGGCGAGGGACTGAAGCTTTCTTT
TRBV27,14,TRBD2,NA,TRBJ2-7,CASSQAGVGREQYF,TGTGCCAGCAGTCAAGCGGGAGTAGGTCGCGAGCAGTACTTC
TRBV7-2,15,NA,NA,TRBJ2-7,CASSLESTGTGEQYF,TGTGCCAGCAGCTTAGAGTCTACTGGTACAGGCGAGCAGTACTTC
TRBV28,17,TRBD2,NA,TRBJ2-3,CASSSGGLAGDTDTQYF,TGTGCCAGCAGTTCCGGGGGACTAGCGGGAGATACAGATACGCAGTATTTT
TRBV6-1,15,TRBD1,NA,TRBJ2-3,CASSGYRGRTDTQYF,TGTGCCAGCAGTGGCTACAGGGGGCGGACAGATACGCAGTATTTT
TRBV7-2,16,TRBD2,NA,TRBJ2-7,CASSRTPLAGRFEQYF,TGTGCCAGCAGCCGGACGCCACTAGCGGGACGGTTCGAGCAGTACTTC
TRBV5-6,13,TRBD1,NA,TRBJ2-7,CASSSMTGYEQYF,TGTGCCAGCAGCTCAATGACAGGGTACGAGCAGTACTTC
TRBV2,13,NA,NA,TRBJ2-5,CASTAGLQETQYF,TGTGCCAGCACAGCGGGTTTACAAGAGACCCAGTACTTC
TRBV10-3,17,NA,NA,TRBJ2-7,CAISDVPPGRNSYEQYF,TGTGCCATCAGTGATGTCCCCCCGGGGAGGAACTCCTACGAGCAGTACTTC
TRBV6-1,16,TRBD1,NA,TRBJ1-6,CASSESTGARNSPLHF,TGTGCCAGCAGTGAAAGTACAGGGGCCAGGAATTCACCCCTCCACTTT
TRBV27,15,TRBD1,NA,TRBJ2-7,CASSSRTGVRQEQYF,TGTGCCAGCAGTTCCCGGACAGGTGTTCGACAAGAGCAGTACTTC
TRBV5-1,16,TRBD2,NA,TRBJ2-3,CASSFLAGPTTDTQYF,TGCGCCAGCAGCTTCCTAGCGGGTCCTACCACAGATACGCAGTATTTT
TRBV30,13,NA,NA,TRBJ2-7,CAWTEGVSYEQYF,TGTGCCTGGACCGAGGGGGTTTCCTACGAGCAGTACTTC
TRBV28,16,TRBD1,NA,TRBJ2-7,CASRAQPGTGGYEQYF,TGTGCCAGCAGAGCCCAACCCGGGACAGGAGGCTACGAGCAGTACTTC
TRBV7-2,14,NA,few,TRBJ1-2,CASSLDLSSYGYTF,TGTGCCAGCAGCTTAGATCTTAGCTCATATGGCTACACCTTC
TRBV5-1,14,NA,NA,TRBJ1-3,CASSRGSDGNTIYF,TGCGCCAGCAGTCGAGGGAGTGATGGAAACACCATATATTTT
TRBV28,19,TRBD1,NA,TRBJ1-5,CASSPAFDRDLSRDQPQHF,TGTGCCAGCAGTCCCGCGTTTGACAGGGATTTGAGTAGAGATCAGCCCCAGCATTTT
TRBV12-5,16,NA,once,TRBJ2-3,CASGLGTDHLTDTQYF,TGTGCTAGTGGTTTGGGGACTGATCACCTCACAGATACGCAGTATTTT
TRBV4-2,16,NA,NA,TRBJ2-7,CASSQGRPGQIYEQYF,TGTGCCAGCAGCCAAGGGAGGCCGGGACAAATCTACGAGCAGTACTTC
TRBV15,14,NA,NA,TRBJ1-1,CATSRDGQGTIAFF,TGTGCCACCAGCAGAGATGGGCAGGGGACGATAGCTTTCTTT
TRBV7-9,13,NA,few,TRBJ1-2,CASSLAQGTSYTF,TGTGCCAGCAGCTTAGCGCAGGGTACTAGCTACACCTTC
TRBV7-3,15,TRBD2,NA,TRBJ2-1,CASSPGLAGAHEQFF,TGTGCCAGCAGCCCGGGACTAGCGGGAGCCCACGAGCAGTTCTTC
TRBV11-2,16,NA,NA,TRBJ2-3,CASSWGTQSRTDTQYF,TGTGCCAGCAGCTGGGGGACACAGAGTCGGACAGATACGCAGTATTTT
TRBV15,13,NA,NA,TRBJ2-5,CALPRGEVETQYF,TGTGCCTTACCGAGAGGGGAGGTCGAGACCCAGTACTTC
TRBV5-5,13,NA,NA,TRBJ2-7,CASSSRVSYEQYF,TGTGCCAGCAGCTCCAGGGTCTCCTACGAGCAGTACTTC
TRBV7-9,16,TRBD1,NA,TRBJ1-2,CASSLVVGTGEESYTF,TGTGCCAGCAGCTTAGTCGTTGGGACAGGGGAGGAATCCTACACCTTC
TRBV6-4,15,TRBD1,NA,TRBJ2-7,CATLTKTGFPYEQYF,TGTGCCACCTTAACAAAGACAGGGTTCCCCTACGAGCAGTACTTC
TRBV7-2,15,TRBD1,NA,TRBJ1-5,CASSLGQGANQPQHF,TGTGCCAGCAGCTTGGGACAGGGGGCTAATCAGCCCCAGCATTTT
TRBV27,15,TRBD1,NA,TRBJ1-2,CASSFQGAMNYGYTF,TGTGCCAGCAGTTTCCAGGGGGCAATGAACTATGGCTACACCTTC
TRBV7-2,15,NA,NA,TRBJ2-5,CASSLARAGVETQYF,TGTGCCAGCAGCTTAGCAAGGGCAGGGGTAGAGACCCAGTACTTC
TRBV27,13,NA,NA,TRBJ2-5,CASSSYYKETQYF,TGTGCCAGCAGTTCTTACTACAAAGAGACCCAGTACTTC
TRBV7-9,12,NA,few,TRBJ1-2,CASSSGWYGYTF,TGTGCCAGCAGCTCAGGGTGGTATGGCTACACCTTC
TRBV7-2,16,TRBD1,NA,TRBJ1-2,CASSLGGDRGREGYTF,TGTGCCAGCAGCTTAGGCGGGGACAGGGGGCGAGAAGGCTACACCTTC
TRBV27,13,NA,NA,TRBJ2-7,CASSFRGNYEQYF,TGTGCCAGCAGTTTCCGAGGCAACTACGAGCAGTACTTC
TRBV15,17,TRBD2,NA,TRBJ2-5,CATSTIRTSGSKETQYF,TGTGCCACCAGCACCATCCGGACTAGCGGGAGTAAAGAGACCCAGTACTTC
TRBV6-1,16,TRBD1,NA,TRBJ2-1,CASSERGTGGSNEQFF,TGTGCCAGCAGTGAACGTGGGACAGGGGGGAGCAATGAGCAGTTCTTC
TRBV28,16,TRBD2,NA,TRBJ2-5,CASSSSRLAGGETQYF,TGTGCCAGCAGTTCCTCCCGACTAGCGGGAGGAGAGACCCAGTACTTC
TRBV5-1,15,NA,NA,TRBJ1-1,CASRTWDTLNTEAFF,TGCGCCAGCAGGACTTGGGACACCTTGAACACTGAAGCTTTCTTT
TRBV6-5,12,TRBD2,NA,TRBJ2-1,CASTSGRDEQFF,TGTGCCAGCACTAGCGGGAGGGATGAGCAGTTCTTC